The 28 T cell receptor beta chains listed next were all sequenced from one sample in a study of CD8 T cells in Susac syndrome. An input of about 0.5 to 1 ug of RNA was subjected to reverse transcription using random hexamers. TCRdb itself ran the immunoSEQ multiplex PCR reads through MiXCR, one entry per CDR3 protein. This table holds 150,000 to 200,000 distinct CDR3 sequences, nearly 95% found once. Sequencing was performed on CD4+ T cells from PBMCs. The origin of the receptors is a human donor with multiple sclerosis.

The chain links TRBV25-1 to TRBJ1-2; 8 positions match TRBD1. With V trimmed by 2 bases and J by 8 bases, 7 bases remained unmatched. The germline V gene encodes CDR1 MGHDK and CDR2 SYGVNS. This CDR3 contains 14 residues. The CDR3: CASSEPQGARGYTF. Written as DNA, the CDR3 is TGTGCCAGCAGTGAACCCCAGGGGGCGCGAGGCTACACCTTC.

The rearrangement joins TRBV9 to TRBJ1-6; D not resolved. CDR1 is SGDLS, CDR2 YYNGEE, per germline. Trimming cost V 4 bases and J 0 bases, with 17 bases left between them. CDR3 length: 18 residues. CDR3 sequence reads: CASSPRHSLSSYNSPLHF. The CDR3 DNA reads as TGTGCCAGCAGCCCCAGACATTCCTTGAGCTCCTATAATTCACCCCTCCACTTT.

The V and J genes are TRBV6-4 and TRBJ1-2; D not certain. V shed 2 bases and J shed 3 bases, with 4 bases lying between them. The length of the CDR3 is 12 residues. Germline V lookup: CDR1 MRHNA, CDR2 SNTAGT. This CDR3 is CASSDGHYGYTF. CDR3 in DNA: TGTGCCAGCAGTGACGGGCACTATGGCTACACCTTC.

The V and J genes are TRBV3-1 and TRBJ2-7; D possibly corresponds to TRBD2 (7 bases). Germline V gene data show CDR1 as LGHDT and CDR2 as YNNKEL (reference sequence). CDR3 size: 15 residues. Trimming pared 6 bases from V and 0 bases from J, leaving 15 bases between. CDR3 DNA sequence: TGTGCCAGCAGAGAGAGGGGGAGGGCCTCCTACGAGCAGTACTTC. It is translated as CASRERGRASYEQYF.

This sequence joins TRBV20-1 and TRBJ1-2; TRBD1 matches at 10 bases. The CDR3 consists of 12 residues. V gave up 4 bases and J gave up 8 bases; unmatched junction bases: 4. Germline assignment: CDR1 DFQATT and CDR2 SNEGSKA (reference sequence). The CDR3: CSAMGQGRGYTF. CDR3 DNA: TGCAGTGCTATGGGACAGGGGAGAGGCTACACCTTC.

This clonotype has only one observation. The rearrangement links TRBV20-1 to TRBJ2-1; 8 bases align to TRBD2. CDR3 size: 14 residues. Germline V CDR1 and CDR2: DFQATT, SNEGSKA (reference sequence). Unmatched junction bases numbered 10, after V lost 7 bases and J lost 5 bases. CDR3 protein: CSVSLPTSDNEQFF. In DNA form, the CDR3 reads TGCAGTGTTTCCCTACCGACTAGCGACAATGAGCAGTTCTTC.

The chain joins TRBV6-1 to TRBJ2-3; 9 bases agree with TRBD2. V shed 3 bases, J shed 2 bases, and the junction held 3 bases outside the gene matches. CDR1 is MNHNS, CDR2 SASEGT, per germline. This CDR3 is 15 amino acids long. The CDR3 loop is CASSETSGYTDTQYF. The CDR3 bases are TGTGCCAGCAGTGAGACTAGCGGTTACACAGATACGCAGTATTTT.

The chain recombines TRBV20-1 with TRBJ2-5; 8 nucleotides align to TRBD1. CDR1 is DFQATT and CDR2 is SNEGSKA in the germline V gene (reference sequence). This CDR3 comprises 13 residues. The junction had 6 bases not matched to a gene; V was cut back by 2 bases and J by 7 bases. CDR3 residues: CSARKGQVGTQYF. As DNA, the CDR3 is TGCAGTGCTAGAAAGGGACAGGTGGGGACCCAGTACTTC.

This sequence joins TRBV28 and TRBJ1-2, with 7 bases fitting TRBD1. The CDR3 contains 12 residues. Germline lookup yields CDR1 MDHEN and CDR2 SYDVKM. V dropped 6 bases and J dropped 8; count of bases not matched to a gene: 6. The CDR3 DNA follows: TGTGCCAGCAGCCAGACAGGGCACGGCTACACCTTC. As protein: CASSQTGHGYTF.

The chain combines TRBV5-1 with TRBJ2-3; D perhaps matches TRBD2 (5 bases). Trimming cost V 3 bases and J 4 bases, with 12 bases left between them. CDR1 is SGHRS, CDR2 YFSETQ, per germline. The length of the CDR3 is 14 residues. The CDR3 DNA reads as TGCGCCAGCAGCTCCCCGGCGGGCCCAGATACGCAGTATTTT. Translating it yields CASSSPAGPDTQYF. Looking up the rest from reference TRBV5-1 and TRBJ2-3 gives the full variable domain: KAGVTQTPRYLIKTRGQQVTLSCSPISGHRSVSWYQQTPGQGLQFLFEYFSETQRNKGNFPGRFSGRQFSNSRSEMNVSTLELGDSALYLCASSSPAGPDTQYFGPGTRLTVL.

This clonotype was counted once. The chain is built from TRBV20-1 and TRBJ2-2, with TRBD2 matching over 11 bases. The J segment lost 1 base and the V segment lost 0 bases, leaving 4 bases of the junction unmatched. Germline assignment: CDR1 DFQATT and CDR2 SNEGSKA (reference sequence). The length of the CDR3 is 17 residues. The CDR3 loop reads CSARDPGTSGNTGELFF. Written as DNA, the CDR3 is TGCAGTGCTAGAGATCCCGGGACTAGCGGGAACACCGGGGAGCTGTTTTTT.

The chain is built from TRBV30 and TRBJ2-1; 8 bases match TRBD2. V shed 2 bases and J 3 bases; nucleotides not matched to a gene: 3. The CDR3 is made up of 14 amino acids. The V gene's germline CDR1 is GTSNPN and CDR2 SVGIG (reference sequence). Here the CDR3 DNA reads TGTGCCTGGAGTACGGGGGGGGGCTACAATGAGCAGTTCTTC. This translates into CAWSTGGGYNEQFF.

The chain is built from TRBV30 and TRBJ2-5, with a weak D call TRBD1 (7 bases). V lost 2 bases and J lost 6, with 16 bases in between. The germline CDR1 and CDR2 sequences are GTSNPN and SVGIG (reference sequence). CDR3 size: 14 residues. CDR3 in DNA: TGTGCCTGGAGTTACGGGGGACAGAGGCAGACCCAGTACTTC. Protein: CAWSYGGQRQTQYF.

The rearrangement joins TRBV12-3 or TRBV12-4 to TRBJ2-3; 7 bases fit TRBD2. This CDR3 has 13 amino acids. Losses at the gene ends were 8 bases for V and 6 bases for J; bases not matched to a gene: 8. The CDR3 DNA is TGTGCCAGCGGGGGACTAACGAGGGATACGCAGTATTTT. Translation: CASGGLTRDTQYF.

V is TRBV5-6 and J is TRBJ2-3, with 8 positions matching TRBD1. Germline trimming cut 0 bases from V and 1 base from J; bases unmatched to any gene: 4. The CDR3 covers 16 residues. Per the germline V gene, CDR1 is SGHDT and CDR2 is YYEEEE. CDR3 in DNA: TGTGCCAGCAGCTTGGGGTTACAGGGGGGCACAGATACGCAGTATTTT. Amino acids: CASSLGLQGGTDTQYF.

This clonotype was seen a single time. The chain carries TRBV29-1 and TRBJ2-7; 12 bases line up with TRBD1. The CDR3 is 14 amino acids. Germline CDR1 is SQVTM and CDR2 is ANQGSEA. J gave up 6 bases and V 1 base, and 4 bases lay outside the gene matches. CDR3 sequence: CSVEVGQGAGEQYF. CDR3 DNA sequence: TGCAGCGTTGAAGTGGGACAGGGGGCGGGCGAGCAGTACTTC.

The gene calls are TRBV30 and TRBJ1-2; D may be TRBD1 (5 bases). The CDR3 loop spans 14 amino acids. Germline V gene data show CDR1 as GTSNPN and CDR2 as SVGIG (reference sequence). Trimming shortened V by 0 bases and J by 4 bases, and 12 bases separated the two germline ends. CDR3 sequence: CAWSVGASGYGYTF. The CDR3 bases are TGTGCCTGGAGTGTTGGGGCCAGCGGCTATGGCTACACCTTC.

The V call is TRBV12-3 or TRBV12-4, the J call TRBJ2-7; 10 positions match TRBD2. J was trimmed by 6 bases and V by 2 bases; bases with no gene match: 4. The CDR3 spans 14 residues. CDR3 DNA: TGTGCCAGCAGTTTACTAGCGGGAGATGGCGAGCAGTACTTC. Amino acids: CASSLLAGDGEQYF.

The chain recombines TRBV15 with TRBJ1-1; 9 bases agree with TRBD1. Trimming took 3 bases from V and 7 from J; bases not matched to a gene: 12. Germline loops: CDR1 LNHNV, CDR2 YYDKDF (reference sequence). This CDR3 region has 16 residues. CDR3 bases: TGTGCCACCAGCAGGGGACAGGGTATTCTCAAGCGTGAAGCTTTCTTT. Encoded protein: CATSRGQGILKREAFF. Supplemented by reference TRBV15 and TRBJ1-1, the full variable domain reads DAMVIQNPRYQVTQFGKPVTLSCSQTLNHNVMYWYQQKSSQAPKLLFHYYDKDFNNEADTPDNFQSRRPNTSFCFLDIRSPGLGDTAMYLCATSRGQGILKREAFFGQGTRLTVV.

V usage is TRBV7-9 and J usage is TRBJ2-7; D may match TRBD1 or TRBD2 (6 bases each). The CDR3 is 13 residues long. V lost 4 bases to trimming and J lost 8 bases, with 15 bases between them. Germline V CDR1 and CDR2: SEHNR, FQNEAQ (reference sequence). The DNA for the CDR3 is TGTGCCAGCAGCTCCCGAGGGGGGATCCAGCAGTACTTC. It yields the protein CASSSRGGIQQYF.

J is TRBJ1-1 and V is TRBV29-1, with a weak D call TRBD1 (5 bases). The CDR3 contains 11 residues. Germline CDR1 is SQVTM and CDR2 is ANQGSEA. Deletions cut 7 bases from V and 6 bases from J, with 12 bases between. This chain's CDR3 is CSAMGESEAFF. The DNA of the CDR3 is TGCAGCGCTATGGGGGAGTCTGAAGCTTTCTTT.

The gene calls are TRBV18 and TRBJ2-1; TRBD1 or TRBD2 may be the D gene (5 bases each). Germline CDR1 reads KGHSH; CDR2 reads LQKENI. This CDR3 has 15 residues. Trimming pared 2 bases from V and 4 bases from J, leaving 12 bases between. CDR3 protein: CASSPSRDGYNEQFF. The CDR3 bases are TGTGCCAGCTCACCAAGCCGGGACGGGTACAATGAGCAGTTCTTC.

V is TRBV12-1 and J is TRBJ1-2; the table names TRBD1, a call not compared with the DNA. TRBV12-1 constitutes a pseudogene. This CDR3 region has 13 residues. For the CDR3, the DNA is TGTGCCACCGACAGGATGCCTTCCTATGGCTACACCTTC. Translation gives CATDRMPSYGYTF.

The J gene is TRBJ2-5, the V gene TRBV11-2; tentatively, D is TRBD2 (5 bases). The CDR3 spans 16 residues. From germline, CDR1 is SGHAT and CDR2 FQNNGV. V was pared by 5 bases and J by 2 bases, with 18 bases between. The CDR3: CASSPRPGGGQETQYF. The CDR3, as DNA: TGTGCCAGCAGCCCCCGGCCCGGCGGAGGACAAGAGACCCAGTACTTC.

The chain joins TRBV30 to TRBJ2-7; D might be TRBD1 or TRBD2, each matching 6 bases. Looked up from germline, CDR1 is GTSNPN and CDR2 is SVGIG (reference sequence). The CDR3 consists of 15 residues. The ends were cut back, 3 bases at V and 2 bases at J, with 17 bases in the middle. The DNA for the CDR3 is TGTGCCTGGAGGAGCGGGCAGGGGCTTCCCTACGAGCAGTACTTC. Translation gives CAWRSGQGLPYEQYF.

The chain joins TRBV3-1 to TRBJ2-7; the D is unclear. Trimming cost V 0 bases and J 6 bases, with 9 bases left between them. There are 13 residues in the CDR3. Germline CDR1 is LGHDT and CDR2 is YNNKEL (reference sequence). The CDR3 DNA is TGTGCCAGCAGCCAAGACATGCTGGCCGAGCAGTACTTC. It yields the protein CASSQDMLAEQYF.

The J gene is TRBJ2-5, the V gene TRBV7-7; the match to TRBD1 covers 10 bases. CDR3 size: 14 residues. J gave up 3 bases and V 5 bases, and 3 bases lay outside the gene matches. CDR1 and CDR2 from the germline V gene are SSHAT and FNYEAQ (reference sequence). DNA for the CDR3: TGTGCCAGCAGCGCGACAGGGGGCGAAGAGACCCAGTACTTC. Its translation is CASSATGGEETQYF.

The chain employs TRBV19 and TRBJ2-7; maybe TRBD2 (5 bases). Trimming pared 1 base from V and 7 bases from J, leaving 11 bases between. CDR3 length equals 13 residues. Germline V CDR1 and CDR2: LNHDA, SQIVND (reference sequence). The CDR3 sequence is CASSIAPRGEQYF. The CDR3 DNA reads TGTGCCAGTAGTATAGCCCCTCGGGGAGAGCAGTACTTC.